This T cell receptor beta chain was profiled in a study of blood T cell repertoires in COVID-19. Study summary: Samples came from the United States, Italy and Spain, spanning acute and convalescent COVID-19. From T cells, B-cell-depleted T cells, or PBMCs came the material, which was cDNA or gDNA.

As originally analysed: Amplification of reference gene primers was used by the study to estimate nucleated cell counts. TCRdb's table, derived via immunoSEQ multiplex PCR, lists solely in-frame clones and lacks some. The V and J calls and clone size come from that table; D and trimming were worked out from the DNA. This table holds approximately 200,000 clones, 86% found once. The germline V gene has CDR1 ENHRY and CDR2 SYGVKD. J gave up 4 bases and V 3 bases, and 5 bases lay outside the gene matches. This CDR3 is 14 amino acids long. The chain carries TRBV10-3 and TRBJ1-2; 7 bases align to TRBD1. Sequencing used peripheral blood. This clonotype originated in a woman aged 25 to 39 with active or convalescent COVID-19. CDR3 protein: CAISEGGRGYGYTF. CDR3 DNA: TGTGCCATCAGTGAAGGGGGCAGAGGCTATGGCTACACCTTC.